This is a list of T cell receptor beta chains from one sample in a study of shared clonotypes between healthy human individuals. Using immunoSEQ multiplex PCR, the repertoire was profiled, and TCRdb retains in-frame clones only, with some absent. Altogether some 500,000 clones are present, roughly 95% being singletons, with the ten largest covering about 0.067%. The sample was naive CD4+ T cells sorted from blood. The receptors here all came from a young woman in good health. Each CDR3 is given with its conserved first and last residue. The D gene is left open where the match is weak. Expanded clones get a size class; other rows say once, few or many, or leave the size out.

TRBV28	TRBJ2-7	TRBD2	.	TGTGCCAGTAAAAATTTACGGGGACTAGCGGGAGACAGACACTACGAGCAGTACTTC	CASKNLRGLAGDRHYEQYF
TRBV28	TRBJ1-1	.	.	TGTGCCAGCAGTCCTCGGGGACACTCGGGGAACACTGAAGCTTTCTTT	CASSPRGHSGNTEAFF
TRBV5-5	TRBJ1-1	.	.	TGTGCCAGCATCCAGGTGGGAATGAACACTGAAGCTTTCTTT	CASIQVGMNTEAFF
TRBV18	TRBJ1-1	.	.	TGTGCCAGCTCACTCGGTCTAGGGGCGAACACTGAAGCTTTCTTT	CASSLGLGANTEAFF
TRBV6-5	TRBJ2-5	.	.	TGTGCCAGCAGAGTAATGGAGTTCTTAGAGACCCAGTACTTC	CASRVMEFLETQYF
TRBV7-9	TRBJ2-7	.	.	TGTGCCAGCAGCTTAGCTGGCAAGCGGTTC	CASSLAGKRF
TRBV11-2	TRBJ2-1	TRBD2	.	TGTGCCAGCAGCATGATTCCGGGACTAGCAGGGAATGAGCAGTTCTTC	CASSMIPGLAGNEQFF
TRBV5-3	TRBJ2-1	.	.	TGTGCCAGAAGCTTGGCCGGGCTTACTGAGCAGTTCTTC	CARSLAGLTEQFF
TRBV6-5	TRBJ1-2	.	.	TGTGCCAGCACCTATTCCTCAGGGGCAGGGCAAGGCTACACCTTC	CASTYSSGAGQGYTF
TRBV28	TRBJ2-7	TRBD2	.	TGTGCCAGCAGTCTGGGGGGTAGCGGGAGGTCGGAGGAGCAGTACTTC	CASSLGGSGRSEEQYF
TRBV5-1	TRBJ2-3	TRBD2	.	TGCGCCAGCGCGGGTGAGGGAGGGAGCACAGATACGCAGTATTTT	CASAGEGGSTDTQYF
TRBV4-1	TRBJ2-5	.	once	TGCGCCAGCAGCCAAGTAGGAGGGAGGGAGACCCAGTACTTC	CASSQVGGRETQYF
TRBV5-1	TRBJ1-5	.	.	TGCGCCAGCAGCTTGGGCCCGGGTCAGCCCCAGCATTTT	CASSLGPGQPQHF
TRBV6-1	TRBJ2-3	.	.	TGTGCCAGCGGGTGGGGGACAGATACGCAGTATTTT	CASGWGTDTQYF
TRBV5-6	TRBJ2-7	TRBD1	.	TGTGCCAGCAGCTTGATTGGGGTGGGGACAGGGCAACGGGAGCAGTACTTC	CASSLIGVGTGQREQYF
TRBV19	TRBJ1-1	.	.	TGTGCCAGTCTGGGCCGGATCACTGAAGCTTTCTTT	CASLGRITEAFF
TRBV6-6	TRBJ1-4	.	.	TGTGCCAGCAGTAAACAGGCCTGGGGTGAAAAACTGTTTTTT	CASSKQAWGEKLFF
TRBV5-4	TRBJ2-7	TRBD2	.	TGTGCCAGCAGCCCGGGACTAGCGGGGCCCGACTACGAGCAGTACTTC	CASSPGLAGPDYEQYF
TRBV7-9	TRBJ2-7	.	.	TGTGCCAGCAGCTTAGGCAGGGGTAGCCCAACCTACGAGCAGTACTTC	CASSLGRGSPTYEQYF
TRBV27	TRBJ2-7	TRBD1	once	TGTGCCAGCAGTCCCGGACAGGGGGCTTACGAGCAGTACTTC	CASSPGQGAYEQYF
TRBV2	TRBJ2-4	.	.	TGTGCCAGCAGGGGGACCCGGGGGCAAAACATTCAGTACTTC	CASRGTRGQNIQYF
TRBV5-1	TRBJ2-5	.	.	TGCGCCAGCAGCTTAGGGGGAGGAAAAGAGACCCAGTACTTC	CASSLGGGKETQYF
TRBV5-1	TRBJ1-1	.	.	TGCGCCAGCAGCTTCTACAGGGCGAACACTGAAGCTTTCTTT	CASSFYRANTEAFF
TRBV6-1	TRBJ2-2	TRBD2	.	TGTGCCAGCAGTGAATTGTTCGGGAGCGGGGCCACCGGGGAGCTGTTTTTT	CASSELFGSGATGELFF
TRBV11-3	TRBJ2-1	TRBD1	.	TGTGCCAGCAGCCCCGGCGGGGACAGGGGGTGGTCCAATGAGCAGTTCTTC	CASSPGGDRGWSNEQFF
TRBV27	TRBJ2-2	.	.	TGTGCCAGCAGTTTGAGGGGCATGTTGGCCGGGGAGCTGTTTTTT	CASSLRGMLAGELFF
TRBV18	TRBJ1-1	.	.	TGTGCCAGCTCACTGGAGGTCCAAAACACTGAAGCTTTCTTT	CASSLEVQNTEAFF
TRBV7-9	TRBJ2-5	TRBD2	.	TGTGCCAGCAGCCCCCGGGGACTAGCGGGAGGGGAGACCCAGTACTTC	CASSPRGLAGGETQYF